This TCR beta chain is from a study of CD8 T cells in ankylosing spondylitis. TCRdb itself ran the 5' RACE reads through MiXCR, one entry per CDR3 protein. The table records 150,000 to 200,000 distinct CDR3 sequences, about an eighth of them present only once. This CDR3 is 13 amino acids long. The germline V gene encodes CDR1 SQVTM and CDR2 ANQGSEA. The V end lost 5 bases, the J end lost 3 bases, and 13 bases lay between the germline ends. The TCR originated in a female donor with ankylosing spondylitis or in good health (not recorded which). The sample consisted of blood, either unsorted or a sorted T cell fraction (not recorded which). The gene calls are TRBV29-1 and TRBJ1-1, with D possibly matching TRBD1 (5 bases). The DNA of the CDR3 is TGCAGCGTTACCAGACAGTGGGACACTGAAGCTTTCTTT. It translates to CSVTRQWDTEAFF. The full variable domain, with the rest looked up from reference TRBV29-1 and TRBJ1-1, is SAVISQKPSRDICQRGTSLTIQCQVDSQVTMMFWYRQQPGQSLTLIATANQGSEATYESGFVIDKFPISRPNLTFSTLTVSNMSPEDSSIYLCSVTRQWDTEAFFGQGTRLTVV.